This T cell receptor beta chain comes out of a study of T cells after yellow fever vaccination. Overall study: Fractions containing few cells were prepared with SMART-Seq v4 Ultra Low Input. Study-wide points: Subsequent booster samples again held most clones from primary vaccination (96% CD4, 85% to 90% CD8).

TCRdb called the 5' RACE reads again in MiXCR, with one record for every CDR3 protein. The sample consists of under 200,000 distinct CDR3 sequences, approximately 11% of them appearing once. The CDR3 runs to 16 residues. Germline V gives CDR1 DFQATT, CDR2 SNEGSKA (reference sequence). The germline V and J ends were trimmed by 1 base and 7 bases, with 17 bases remaining between them. This clonotype turned up a few times. Its antigen is as yet unknown. Sequences were derived from CD8+ T cells sorted from PBMCs, sampled 15 days after the yellow fever booster vaccination. The sequence came from a young man who received the YFV17D yellow fever vaccine. The chain combines TRBV20-1 with TRBJ1-6; TRBD1 is a possible D gene (5 bases). The CDR3 DNA sequence: TGCAGTGCTAGAGCCAGGAACCGGGACGAGAATTCACCCCTCCACTTT. Its translation is CSARARNRDENSPLHF.